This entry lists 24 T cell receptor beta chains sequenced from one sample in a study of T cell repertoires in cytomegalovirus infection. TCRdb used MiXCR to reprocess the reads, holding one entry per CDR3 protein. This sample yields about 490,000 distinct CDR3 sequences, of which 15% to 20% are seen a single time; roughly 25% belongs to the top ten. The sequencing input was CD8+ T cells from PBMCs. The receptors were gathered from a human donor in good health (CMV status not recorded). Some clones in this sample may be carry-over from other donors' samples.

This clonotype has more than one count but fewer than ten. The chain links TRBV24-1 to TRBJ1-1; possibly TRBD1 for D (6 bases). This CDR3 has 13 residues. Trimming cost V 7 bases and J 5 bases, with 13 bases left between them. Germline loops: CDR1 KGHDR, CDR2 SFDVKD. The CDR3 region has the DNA TGTGCCACCAGGGGGGCGGACGGGACTGAAGCTTTCTTT. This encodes CATRGADGTEAFF.

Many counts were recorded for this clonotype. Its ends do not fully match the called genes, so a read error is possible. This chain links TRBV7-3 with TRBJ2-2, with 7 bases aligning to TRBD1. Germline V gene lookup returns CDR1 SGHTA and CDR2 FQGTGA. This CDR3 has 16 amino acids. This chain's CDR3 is CASSVTGVTNTGELFF. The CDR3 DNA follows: TGTGCCAGCAGCGTAACAGGGGTAACGAACACCGGGGAGCTGTTTTTT. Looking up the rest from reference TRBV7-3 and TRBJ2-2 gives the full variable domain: GAGVSQTPSNKVTEKGKYVELRCDPISGHTALYWYRQSLGQGPEFLIYFQGTGAADDSGLPNDRFFAVRPEGSVSTLKIQRTERGDSAVYLCASSVTGVTNTGELFFGEGSRLTVL.

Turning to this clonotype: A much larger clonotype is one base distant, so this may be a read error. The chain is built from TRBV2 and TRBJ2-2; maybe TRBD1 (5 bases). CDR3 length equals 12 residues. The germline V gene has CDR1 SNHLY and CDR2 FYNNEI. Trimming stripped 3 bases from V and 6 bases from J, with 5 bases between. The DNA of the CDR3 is TGTGCCAGCAGTGACAGGGCCGGGGAGCTGTTTTTT. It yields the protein CASSDRAGELFF.

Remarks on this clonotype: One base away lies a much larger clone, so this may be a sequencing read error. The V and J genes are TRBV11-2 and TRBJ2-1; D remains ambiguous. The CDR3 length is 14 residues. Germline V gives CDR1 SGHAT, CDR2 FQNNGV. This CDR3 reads CASSRGSSYDEQFF. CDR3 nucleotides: TGTGCCAGCAGCCGCGGTAGCTCCTACGATGAGCAGTTCTTC.

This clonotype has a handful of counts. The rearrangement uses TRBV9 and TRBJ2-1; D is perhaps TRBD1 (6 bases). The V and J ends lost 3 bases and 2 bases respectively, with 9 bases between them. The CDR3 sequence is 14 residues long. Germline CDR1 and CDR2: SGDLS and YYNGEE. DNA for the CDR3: TGTGCCAGCAGCGGGGGGCCCCCCTACAATGAGCAGTTCTTC. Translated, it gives CASSGGPPYNEQFF.

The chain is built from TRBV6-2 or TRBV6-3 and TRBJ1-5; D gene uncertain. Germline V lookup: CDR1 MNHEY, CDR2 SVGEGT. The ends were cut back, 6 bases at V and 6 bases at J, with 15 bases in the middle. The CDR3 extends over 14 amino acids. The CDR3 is CASRTPPLGQPQHF. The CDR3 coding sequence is TGTGCCAGCAGAACCCCACCTCTGGGTCAGCCCCAGCATTTT.

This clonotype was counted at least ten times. Here the CDR3 DNA reads TGTGCCACCAGCAGAGTGGACAGGAAAAACATTCAGTACTTC. Translation: CATSRVDRKNIQYF. This chain links TRBV15 with TRBJ2-4, with TRBD1 matching over 7 bases. Germline lookup yields CDR1 LNHNV and CDR2 YYDKDF (reference sequence). The trim removed 1 base at V and 4 bases at J, leaving 1 base unmatched. The length of the CDR3 is 14 residues. The whole variable domain, filled in from reference TRBV15 and TRBJ2-4, reads DAMVIQNPRYQVTQFGKPVTLSCSQTLNHNVMYWYQQKSSQAPKLLFHYYDKDFNNEADTPDNFQSRRPNTSFCFLDIRSPGLGDTAMYLCATSRVDRKNIQYFGAGTRLSVL.

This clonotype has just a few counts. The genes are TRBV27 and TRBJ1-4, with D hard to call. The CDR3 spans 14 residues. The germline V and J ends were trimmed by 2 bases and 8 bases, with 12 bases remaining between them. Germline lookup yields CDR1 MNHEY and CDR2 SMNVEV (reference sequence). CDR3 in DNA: TGTGCCAGCAGTTTAGAAAAGGGAGGGGAAAAACTGTTTTTT. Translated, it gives CASSLEKGGEKLFF.

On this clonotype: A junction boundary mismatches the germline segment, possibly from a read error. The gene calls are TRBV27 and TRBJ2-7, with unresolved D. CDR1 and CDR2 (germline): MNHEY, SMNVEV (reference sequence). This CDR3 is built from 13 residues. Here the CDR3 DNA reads TGTGCCAGCAGTTCAGGCTCCGGGTTCGAGCCGTACTTC. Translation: CASSSGSGFEPYF.

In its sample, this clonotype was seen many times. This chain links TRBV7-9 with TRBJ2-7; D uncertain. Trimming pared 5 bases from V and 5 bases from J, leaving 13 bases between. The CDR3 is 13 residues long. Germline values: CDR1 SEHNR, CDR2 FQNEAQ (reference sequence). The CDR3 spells CASSTPLEDEQYF. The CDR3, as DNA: TGTGCCAGCAGCACGCCATTAGAGGACGAGCAGTACTTC. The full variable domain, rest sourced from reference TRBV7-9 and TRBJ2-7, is DTGVSQNPRHKITKRGQNVTFRCDPISEHNRLYWYRQTLGQGPEFLTYFQNEAQLEKSRLLSDRFSAERPKGSFSTLEIQRTEQGDSAMYLCASSTPLEDEQYFGPGTRLTVT.

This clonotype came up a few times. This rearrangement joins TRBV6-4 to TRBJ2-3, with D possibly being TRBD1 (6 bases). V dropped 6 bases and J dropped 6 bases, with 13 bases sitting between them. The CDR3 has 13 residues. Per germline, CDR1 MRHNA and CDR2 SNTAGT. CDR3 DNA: TGTGCCAGCAGCGCAGGGGAGAAGGATACGCAGTATTTT. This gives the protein CASSAGEKDTQYF.

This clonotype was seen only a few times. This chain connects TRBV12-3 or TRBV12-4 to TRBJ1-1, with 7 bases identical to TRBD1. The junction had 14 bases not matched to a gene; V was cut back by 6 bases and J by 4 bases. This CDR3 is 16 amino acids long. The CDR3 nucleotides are TGTGCCAGCAGCCCGGGACAGCGAGTTAAATTCACTGAAGCTTTCTTT. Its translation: CASSPGQRVKFTEAFF.

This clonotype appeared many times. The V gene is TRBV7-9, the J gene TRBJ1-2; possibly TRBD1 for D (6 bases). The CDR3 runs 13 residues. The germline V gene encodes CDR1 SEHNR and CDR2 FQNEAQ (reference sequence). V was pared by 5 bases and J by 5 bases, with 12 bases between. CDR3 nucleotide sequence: TGTGCCAGCAGCCGACAGGAATCATATGGCTACACCTTC. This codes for CASSRQESYGYTF.

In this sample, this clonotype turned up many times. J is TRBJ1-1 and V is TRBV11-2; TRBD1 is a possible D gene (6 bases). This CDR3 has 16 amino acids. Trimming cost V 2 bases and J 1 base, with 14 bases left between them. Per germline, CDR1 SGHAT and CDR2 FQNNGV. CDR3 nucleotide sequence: TGTGCCAGCAGCTTATGGGTAGGGGGAAGGAACACTGAAGCTTTCTTT. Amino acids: CASSLWVGGRNTEAFF.

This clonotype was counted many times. CDR3 region: CASSLGARQGGSYQPQHF. CDR3 nucleotides: TGTGCCAGCAGCTTGGGTGCTCGCCAGGGAGGTTCGTATCAGCCCCAGCATTTT. The rearrangement joins TRBV5-8 to TRBJ1-5, with D perhaps matching TRBD1 (5 bases). This CDR3 contains 18 residues. Deletions cut 0 bases from V and 5 bases from J, with 21 bases between. CDR1 SGHTS and CDR2 YDEGEE come from the germline V gene.

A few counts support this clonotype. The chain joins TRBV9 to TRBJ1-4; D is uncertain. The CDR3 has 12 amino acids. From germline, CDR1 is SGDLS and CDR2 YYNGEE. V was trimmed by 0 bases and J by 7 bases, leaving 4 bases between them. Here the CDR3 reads CASSVGSEKLFF. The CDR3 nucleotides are TGTGCCAGCAGCGTAGGGAGTGAAAAACTGTTTTTT.

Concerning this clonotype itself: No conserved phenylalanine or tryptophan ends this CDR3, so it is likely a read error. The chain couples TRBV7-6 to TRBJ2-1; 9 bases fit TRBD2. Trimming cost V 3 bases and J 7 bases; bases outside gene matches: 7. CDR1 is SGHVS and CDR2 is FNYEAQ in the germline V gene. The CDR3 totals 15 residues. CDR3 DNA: TGTGCCAGCAGCTTGACTAGCGCGGGGGGGAATGAGCAGTTCTTA. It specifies CASSLTSAGGNEQFL.

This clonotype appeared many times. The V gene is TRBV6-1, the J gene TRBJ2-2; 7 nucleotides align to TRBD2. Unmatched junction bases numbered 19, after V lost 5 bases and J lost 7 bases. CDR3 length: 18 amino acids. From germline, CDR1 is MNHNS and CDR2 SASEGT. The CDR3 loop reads CASSLTSPTREGYGELFF. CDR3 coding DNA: TGTGCCAGCAGTCTCACCTCACCGACCAGGGAGGGTTACGGGGAGCTGTTTTTT.

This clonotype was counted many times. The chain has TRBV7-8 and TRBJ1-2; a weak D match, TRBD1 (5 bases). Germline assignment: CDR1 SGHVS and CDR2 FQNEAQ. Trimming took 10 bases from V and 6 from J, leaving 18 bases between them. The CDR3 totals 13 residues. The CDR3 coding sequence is TGTGCCATCCCTGCGGGGCGGGGGGATGGCTACACCTTC. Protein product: CAIPAGRGDGYTF.

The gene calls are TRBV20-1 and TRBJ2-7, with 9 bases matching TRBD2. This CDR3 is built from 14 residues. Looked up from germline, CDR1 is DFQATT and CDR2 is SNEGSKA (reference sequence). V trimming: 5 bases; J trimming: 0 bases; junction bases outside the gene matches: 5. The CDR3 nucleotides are TGCAGTGCTTTTAGCGGGGGCAGCTCCTACGAGCAGTACTTC. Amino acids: CSAFSGGSSYEQYF.

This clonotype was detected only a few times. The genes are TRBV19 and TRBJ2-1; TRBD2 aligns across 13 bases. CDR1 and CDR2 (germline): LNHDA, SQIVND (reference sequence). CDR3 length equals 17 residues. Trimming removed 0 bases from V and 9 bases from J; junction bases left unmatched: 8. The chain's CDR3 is CASSIDTGLAGVTEQFF. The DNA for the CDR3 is TGTGCCAGTAGTATAGATACCGGACTAGCGGGGGTTACTGAGCAGTTCTTC.

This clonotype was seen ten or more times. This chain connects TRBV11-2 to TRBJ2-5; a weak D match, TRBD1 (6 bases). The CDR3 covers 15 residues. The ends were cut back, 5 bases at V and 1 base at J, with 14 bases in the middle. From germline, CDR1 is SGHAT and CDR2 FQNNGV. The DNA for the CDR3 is TGTGCCAGCAGCGGCGAGGGGGTCTCCCAAGAGACCCAGTACTTC. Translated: CASSGEGVSQETQYF.

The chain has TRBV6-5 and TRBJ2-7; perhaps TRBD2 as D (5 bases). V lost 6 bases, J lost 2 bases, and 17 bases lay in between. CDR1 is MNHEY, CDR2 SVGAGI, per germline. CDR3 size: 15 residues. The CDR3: CASSPAAIFPYEQYF. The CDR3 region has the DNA TGTGCCAGCAGCCCAGCGGCCATATTCCCCTACGAGCAGTACTTC.

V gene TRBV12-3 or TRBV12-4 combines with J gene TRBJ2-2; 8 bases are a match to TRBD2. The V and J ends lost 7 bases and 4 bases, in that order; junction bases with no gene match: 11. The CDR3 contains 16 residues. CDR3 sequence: CASTGSLAGGTGELFF. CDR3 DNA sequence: TGTGCCAGCACCGGTAGTTTGGCGGGGGGCACCGGGGAGCTGTTTTTT.